The 26 T cell receptor beta chains below were found in one sample sequenced in a study of T cell responses to AZD1222 COVID-19 vaccine. Generated by immunoSEQ multiplex PCR, the TCRdb table keeps only in-frame clones and is missing some. The profile covers 70,000 to 100,000 clones, with 92% appearing a single time and less than 4% taken by the ten largest. The input for sequencing was peripheral blood, taken 28 days after the second AZD1222 dose. All receptors derive from an adult who received the AZD1222 COVID-19 vaccine.

The rearrangement joins TRBV5-1 to TRBJ1-1; TRBD1 matches at 7 bases. J was trimmed by 0 bases and V by 4 bases; bases with no gene match: 6. The germline gives CDR1 SGHRS, CDR2 YFSETQ. CDR3 length: 15 amino acids. The DNA for the CDR3 is TGCGCCAGCAGCCCTTTAGGGACAGTGAACACTGAAGCTTTCTTT. Translation: CASSPLGTVNTEAFF.

The V call is TRBV5-1, the J call TRBJ1-1; TRBD1 aligns across 7 bases. Unmatched junction bases numbered 8, after V lost 4 bases and J lost 5 bases. From germline, CDR1 is SGHRS and CDR2 YFSETQ. CDR3 size: 14 residues. The CDR3 region is CASSIDREWTEAFF. CDR3 in DNA: TGCGCCAGCAGCATAGACAGGGAATGGACTGAAGCTTTCTTT.

This clone came up a few times. The chain uses TRBV29-1 and TRBJ2-7; tentative D call: TRBD1 (6 bases). This CDR3 region has 13 residues. V lost 3 bases, J lost 0 bases, and 9 bases lay in between. CDR1 is SQVTM, CDR2 ANQGSEA, per germline. CDR3 amino acids: CSVDQGSSYEQYF. In nucleotides, the CDR3 is TGCAGCGTTGATCAGGGGAGCTCCTACGAGCAGTACTTC.

This clone is a singleton in its sample. This chain connects TRBV2 to TRBJ1-4; the D gene is possibly TRBD1 (5 bases). V lost 5 bases, J lost 0 bases, and 10 bases lay in between. Germline CDR1 is SNHLY and CDR2 is FYNNEI. This CDR3 contains 15 residues. The CDR3 DNA reads as TGTGCCAGCAGTATACCGACAGCAACTAATGAAAAACTGTTTTTT. Translation gives CASSIPTATNEKLFF.

V and J are TRBV28 and TRBJ1-2; D is unresolved. Trimming pared 5 bases from V and 0 bases from J, leaving 22 bases between. The CDR3 is 18 residues long. The germline gives CDR1 MDHEN, CDR2 SYDVKM. The CDR3 here is CASSPRRGGTWANYGYTF. The CDR3 DNA is TGTGCCAGCAGTCCCCGCCGAGGAGGCACTTGGGCTAACTATGGCTACACCTTC.

The chain recombines TRBV6-5 with TRBJ2-7; TRBD1 aligns across 7 bases. CDR3 size: 15 residues. Germline V gene lookup returns CDR1 MNHEY and CDR2 SVGAGI. V trimming: 3 bases; J trimming: 7 bases; junction bases outside the gene matches: 12. The chain's CDR3 is CASSYGRTGSLEQYF. The CDR3 nucleotides read TGTGCCAGCAGTTATGGTAGGACAGGCTCTTTAGAGCAGTACTTC.

The V call is TRBV6-1, the J call TRBJ1-1; TRBD1 might be the D (6 bases). The CDR3 length is 15 residues. Germline CDR1 is MNHNS and CDR2 is SASEGT. Trimming pared 2 bases from V and 4 bases from J, leaving 14 bases between. CDR3 sequence (DNA): TGTGCCAGCAGTGAAACAGGGAATGGCGTCACTGAAGCTTTCTTT. It is translated as CASSETGNGVTEAFF.

This clone was detected a few times. The chain joins TRBV6-4 to TRBJ1-1; D is ambiguous. The V end lost 4 bases, the J end lost 1 base, and 7 bases lay between the germline ends. Germline CDR1 reads MRHNA; CDR2 reads SNTAGT. The CDR3 runs 13 residues. The CDR3 nucleotides are TGTGCCAGCAGTGTAACCGCGAACACTGAAGCTTTCTTT. Its protein product is CASSVTANTEAFF.

The rearrangement joins TRBV15 to TRBJ2-1, with D tentatively TRBD2 (6 bases). The length of the CDR3 is 17 residues. V was cut by 0 bases and J by 3 bases, with 15 bases left in between. The germline V gene encodes CDR1 LNHNV and CDR2 YYDKDF (reference sequence). The CDR3: CATSRDFGGSGYNEQFF. The CDR3 nucleotides read TGTGCCACCAGCAGAGATTTCGGCGGTAGCGGCTACAATGAGCAGTTCTTC.

The genes are TRBV10-3 and TRBJ1-3, with 8 bases matching TRBD1. Germline V gives CDR1 ENHRY, CDR2 SYGVKD. V shed 5 bases and J 3 bases; nucleotides not matched to a gene: 6. CDR3 length: 15 amino acids. The CDR3 nucleotides are TGTGCCATCAGTCCAAATACAGGGGGTGGAAACACCATATATTTT. Translated: CAISPNTGGGNTIYF.

J is TRBJ1-5 and V is TRBV5-1, with 10 bases lining up with TRBD1. Unmatched junction bases numbered 5, after V lost 4 bases and J lost 4 bases. The CDR3 spans 15 residues. Germline lookup yields CDR1 SGHRS and CDR2 YFSETQ. This CDR3 reads CASSVGQGINQPQHF. CDR3 DNA: TGCGCCAGCAGCGTGGGACAGGGGATAAATCAGCCCCAGCATTTT.

The chain links TRBV7-3 to TRBJ2-5, with D tentatively TRBD1 (6 bases). The CDR3 consists of 15 residues. V lost 4 bases, J lost 1 base, and 13 bases lay in between. From germline, CDR1 is SGHTA and CDR2 FQGTGA. The CDR3 is CASSSGQTSQETQYF. The CDR3 DNA follows: TGTGCCAGCAGCTCCGGACAGACCTCCCAAGAGACCCAGTACTTC.

The rearrangement uses TRBV19 and TRBJ2-7; tentative D call: TRBD2 (5 bases). Germline CDR1 LNHDA, CDR2 SQIVND (reference sequence). This CDR3 comprises 14 residues. V lost 2 bases, J lost 0 bases, and 8 bases lay in between. CDR3 nucleotides: TGTGCCAGTAGTATACGGGGAAGCTCCTACGAGCAGTACTTC. As protein: CASSIRGSSYEQYF.

The chain's CDR3 is CAWGLGSTISEKLFF. The CDR3 coding sequence is TGTGCCTGGGGCTTGGGCAGCACAATAAGTGAAAAACTGTTTTTT. This chain uses TRBV30 with TRBJ1-4; D unresolved. Trimming took 5 bases from V and 7 from J, leaving 20 bases between them. The CDR3 totals 15 residues. Germline loops: CDR1 GTSNPN, CDR2 SVGIG (reference sequence).

J is TRBJ2-7 and V is TRBV6-2 or TRBV6-3; TRBD1 agrees at 7 bases. This CDR3 has 13 residues. Per germline, CDR1 MNHEY and CDR2 SVGEGT. The V gene end was trimmed by 7 bases and the J gene end by 6 bases; junction bases not matched to a gene: 9. CDR3: CASTPRTGAEQYF. The DNA of the CDR3 is TGTGCCAGCACCCCACGAACAGGGGCCGAGCAGTACTTC.

The table lists this clone with a count of one. The chain joins TRBV9 to TRBJ1-2; D call uncertain. Trimming removed 4 bases at V and 2 bases at J, with 15 bases between. The V gene's germline CDR1 is SGDLS and CDR2 YYNGEE. There are 15 residues in the CDR3. The chain's CDR3 is CASSPRPSPNYGYTF. CDR3 bases: TGTGCCAGCAGCCCCCGGCCTTCACCCAACTATGGCTACACCTTC.

The chain recombines TRBV11-1 with TRBJ1-4, with D unresolved. This CDR3 is 13 amino acids long. V lost 2 bases to trimming and J lost 8 bases, with 9 bases between them. Germline values: CDR1 SGHAT, CDR2 FQDESV (reference sequence). The CDR3 DNA follows: TGTGCCAGCAGCTTAAGACAAGGAGAAAAACTGTTTTTT. It encodes CASSLRQGEKLFF.

The chain is built from TRBV19 and TRBJ1-1, with D unresolved. This CDR3 region has 15 residues. The V and J ends lost 1 base and 3 bases respectively, with 12 bases between them. The germline V gene encodes CDR1 LNHDA and CDR2 SQIVND (reference sequence). CDR3 nucleotide sequence: TGTGCCAGTAGTATAGGCTGGGTTAGGGACACTGAAGCTTTCTTT. Translation: CASSIGWVRDTEAFF.

The gene calls are TRBV9 and TRBJ1-1; no firm D call. This CDR3 comprises 16 residues. The ends were cut back, 4 bases at V and 0 bases at J, with 16 bases in the middle. From germline, CDR1 is SGDLS and CDR2 YYNGEE. CDR3 in amino acids: CASSPRVGSMNTEAFF. In DNA, the CDR3 is TGTGCCAGCAGCCCCCGGGTGGGGTCCATGAACACTGAAGCTTTCTTT.

V gene TRBV21-1 combines with J gene TRBJ1-5. TRBV21-1 is given as a pseudogene. The CDR3 is made up of 22 amino acids. The CDR3, as DNA: TGTGCCAGCAGCAAAGCTGTTTCTCCTCCCCGGGCGCTTCCTCCGAGCAATCAGCCCCAGCATTTT. Its protein product is CASSKAVSPPRALPPSNQPQHF.

V usage is TRBV6-1 and J usage is TRBJ1-1, with D perhaps matching TRBD1 (5 bases). CDR1 MNHNS and CDR2 SASEGT come from the germline V gene. The ends were cut back, 4 bases at V and 1 base at J, with 19 bases in the middle. This CDR3 contains 17 residues. The CDR3 DNA reads TGTGCCAGCAGTGTTGGGGGGTACGAGACCCGGAACACTGAAGCTTTCTTT. This codes for CASSVGGYETRNTEAFF.

The CDR3 bases are TGTGCCAGCAGCTTGGGGTTTCTCGGGGAAACGCTCTCCTACGAGCAGTACTTC. Residues: CASSLGFLGETLSYEQYF. V and J are TRBV5-8 and TRBJ2-7; weak D call: TRBD2 (5 bases). CDR1 is SGHTS and CDR2 is YDEGEE in the germline V gene. V gave up 0 bases and J gave up 0 bases, with 19 bases separating them. This CDR3 has 18 residues.

V is TRBV10-3 and J is TRBJ2-7; the match to TRBD1 covers 7 bases. The CDR3 spans 13 residues. The germline gives CDR1 ENHRY, CDR2 SYGVKD. Trimming cost V 7 bases and J 2 bases; bases outside gene matches: 5. DNA of the CDR3: TGTGCCATCAAGGGGACAGATCCCTACGAGCAGTACTTC. Amino acid sequence: CAIKGTDPYEQYF.

V and J are TRBV7-9 and TRBJ1-2; maybe TRBD1 (5 bases). The CDR3 is 14 amino acids. V gave up 2 bases and J gave up 8 bases, with 15 bases separating them. The germline V gene encodes CDR1 SEHNR and CDR2 FQNEAQ (reference sequence). CDR3 nucleotide sequence: TGTGCCAGCAGCTTAAGCGGGGCCCCTAGAGGCTACACCTTC. As protein: CASSLSGAPRGYTF.

This clone was picked up one time. This rearrangement joins TRBV11-3 to TRBJ2-5; 7 bases map to TRBD2. The trim removed 4 bases at V and 0 bases at J, leaving 5 bases unmatched. CDR3 length: 15 residues. Germline CDR1 is SGHNT and CDR2 is YENEEA. This CDR3 reads CASSYRGEYQETQYF. In nucleotides, the CDR3 is TGTGCCAGCAGCTACCGGGGGGAGTACCAAGAGACCCAGTACTTC.

This clone was observed once. CDR3 residues: CASSARASTGELFF. The CDR3 DNA is TGTGCCAGCAGCGCCAGGGCCTCCACCGGGGAGCTGTTTTTT. The chain uses TRBV3-1 (or the pseudogene TRBV3-2) and TRBJ2-2, with D possibly matching TRBD1 (5 bases). V lost 5 bases and J lost 4, with 11 bases in between. The CDR3 runs to 14 residues. Germline CDR1 and CDR2: LGHDT and YNNKEL (reference sequence).